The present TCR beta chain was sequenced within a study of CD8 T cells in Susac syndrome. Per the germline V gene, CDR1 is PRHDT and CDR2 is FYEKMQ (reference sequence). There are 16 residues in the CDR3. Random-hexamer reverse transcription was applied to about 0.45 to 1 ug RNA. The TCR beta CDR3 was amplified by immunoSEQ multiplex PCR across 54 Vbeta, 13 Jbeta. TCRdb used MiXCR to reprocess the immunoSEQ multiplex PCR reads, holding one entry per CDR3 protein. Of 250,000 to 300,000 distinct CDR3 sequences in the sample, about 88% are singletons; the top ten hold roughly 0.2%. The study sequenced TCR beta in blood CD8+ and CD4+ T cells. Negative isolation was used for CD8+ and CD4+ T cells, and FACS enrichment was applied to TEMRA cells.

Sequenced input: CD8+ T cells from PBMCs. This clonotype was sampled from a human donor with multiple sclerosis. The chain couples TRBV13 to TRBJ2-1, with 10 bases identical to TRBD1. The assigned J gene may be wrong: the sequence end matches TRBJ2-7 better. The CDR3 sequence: CASSFDRGPLSYEQYF. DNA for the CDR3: TGTGCCAGCAGCTTTGACAGGGGGCCCCTCTCCTACGAGCAGTACTTC.